The entry below describes one T cell receptor (beta chain). Its antigen is unknown. The entry originates in a study of CD8+ T cells in alopecia areata. Germline CDR1 is GTSNPN and CDR2 is SVGIG (reference sequence). The CDR3 totals 14 residues. The ends were cut back, 5 bases at V and 0 bases at J, with 13 bases in the middle. RNA, once extracted, was reverse transcribed into cDNA for use as the sequencing template. Using immunoSEQ multiplex PCR, the repertoire was profiled, and TCRdb retains in-frame clones only, with some absent. The data contain around 120,000 clones, around 50% of them singletons. Whole-study findings and limits: Relative to mice, TCR sharing across patients was less clear, a difference possibly HLA-related.

The V call is TRBV30, the J call TRBJ2-5; D ambiguous. The sequencing sample was made of NKG2D-low CD8+ T cells sorted from blood. This receptor was obtained from a human donor with alopecia areata. For the CDR3, the DNA is TGTGCCTGGGCAGGACGGGCGTACCAAGAGACCCAGTACTTC. Residues: CAWAGRAYQETQYF.